The sequence of this T cell receptor beta chain was determined in a study of cytomegalovirus exposure and HLA in healthy donors. About this clone: Its cognate antigen is unknown.

General study findings and limits: TCR beta chains numbering some 160 were designated cytomegalovirus-associated. Reportedly, diagnosis of cytomegalovirus status by the classifier showed high specificity and sensitivity. There were some V segments, including TRBV6-2 and TRBV6-3, excluded as indistinguishable.

In the PCR, 60 Vbeta and 13 Jbeta primers were used. Sequencing used immunoSEQ multiplex PCR; TCRdb keeps in-frame clones, though not all of them. The sample carries 150,000 to 200,000 clones, approximately 81% recorded once. The CDR3 sequence is 15 residues long. V gave up 4 bases and J gave up 8 bases; unmatched junction bases: 8. Germline CDR1 and CDR2: SGDLS and YYNGEE. The clonotype originates from a male donor in good health and CMV-seronegative. The sample comprised PBMCs. The chain uses TRBV9 and TRBJ1-6, with 8 bases aligning to TRBD1. CDR3 loop: CASSPRTGRDSPLHF. The CDR3 DNA follows: TGTGCCAGCAGCCCCCGGACAGGGCGGGATTCACCCCTCCACTTT.